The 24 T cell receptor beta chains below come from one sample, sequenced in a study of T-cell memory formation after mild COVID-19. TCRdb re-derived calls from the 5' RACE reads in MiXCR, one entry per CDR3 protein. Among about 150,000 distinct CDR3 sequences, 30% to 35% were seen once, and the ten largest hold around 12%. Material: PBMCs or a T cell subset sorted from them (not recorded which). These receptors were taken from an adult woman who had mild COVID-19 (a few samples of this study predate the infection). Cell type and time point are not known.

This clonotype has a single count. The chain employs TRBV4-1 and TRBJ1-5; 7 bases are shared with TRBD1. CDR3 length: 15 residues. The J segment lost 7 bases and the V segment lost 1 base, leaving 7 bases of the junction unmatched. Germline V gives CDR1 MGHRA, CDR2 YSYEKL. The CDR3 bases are TGCGCCAGCAGCCAAGGTTCTTCAGGGGGACAGCCCCAGCATTTT. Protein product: CASSQGSSGGQPQHF.

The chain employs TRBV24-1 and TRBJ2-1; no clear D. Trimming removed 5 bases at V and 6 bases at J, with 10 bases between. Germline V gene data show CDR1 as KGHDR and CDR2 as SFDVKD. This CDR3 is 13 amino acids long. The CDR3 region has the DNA TGTGCCACCAGTGCGTCCCCCCCCAATGAGCAGTTCTTC. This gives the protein CATSASPPNEQFF.

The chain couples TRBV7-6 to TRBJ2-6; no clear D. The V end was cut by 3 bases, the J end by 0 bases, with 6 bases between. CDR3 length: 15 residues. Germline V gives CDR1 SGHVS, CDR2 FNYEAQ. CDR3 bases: TGTGCCAGCAGCTTCAGCGACTCTGGGGCCAACGTCCTGACTTTC. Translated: CASSFSDSGANVLTF.

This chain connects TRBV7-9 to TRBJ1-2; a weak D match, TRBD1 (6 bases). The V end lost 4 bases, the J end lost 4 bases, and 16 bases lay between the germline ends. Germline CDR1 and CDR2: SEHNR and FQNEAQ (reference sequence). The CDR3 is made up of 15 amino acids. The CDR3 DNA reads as TGTGCCAGCAGCTACTCGACAACAGGGCTCTATGGCTACACCTTC. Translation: CASSYSTTGLYGYTF.

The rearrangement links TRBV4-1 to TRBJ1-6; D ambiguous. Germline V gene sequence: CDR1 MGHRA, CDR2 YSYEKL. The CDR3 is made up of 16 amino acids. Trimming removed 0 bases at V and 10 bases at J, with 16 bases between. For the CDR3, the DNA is TGCGCCAGCAGCCAAGATCTCGCAACTTTGGGCTCACCCCTCCACTTT. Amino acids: CASSQDLATLGSPLHF.

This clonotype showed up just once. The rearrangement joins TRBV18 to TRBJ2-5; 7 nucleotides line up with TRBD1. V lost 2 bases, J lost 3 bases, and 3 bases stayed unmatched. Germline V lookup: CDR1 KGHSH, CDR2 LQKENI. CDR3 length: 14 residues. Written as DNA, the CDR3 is TGTGCCAGCTCACCAACCAGGGGGAAAGAGACCCAGTACTTC. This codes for CASSPTRGKETQYF.

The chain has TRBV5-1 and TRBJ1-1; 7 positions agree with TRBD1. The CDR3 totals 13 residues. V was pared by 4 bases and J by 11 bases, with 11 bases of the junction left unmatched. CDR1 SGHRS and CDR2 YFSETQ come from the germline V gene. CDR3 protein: CASSQPDRVGAFF. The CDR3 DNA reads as TGCGCCAGCAGCCAGCCCGACAGGGTGGGTGCTTTCTTT.

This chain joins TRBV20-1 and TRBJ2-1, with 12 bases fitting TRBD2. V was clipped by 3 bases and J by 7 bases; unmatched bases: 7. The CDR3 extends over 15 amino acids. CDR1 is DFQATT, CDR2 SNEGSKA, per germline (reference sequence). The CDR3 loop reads CSASPLAGGPNEQFF. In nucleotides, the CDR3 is TGCAGTGCTAGTCCTCTAGCGGGGGGGCCTAATGAGCAGTTCTTC.

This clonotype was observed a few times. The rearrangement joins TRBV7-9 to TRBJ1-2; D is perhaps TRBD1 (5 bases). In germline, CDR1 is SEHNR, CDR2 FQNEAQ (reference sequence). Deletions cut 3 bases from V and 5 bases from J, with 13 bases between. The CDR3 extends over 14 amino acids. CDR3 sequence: CASSLGVSRYGYTF. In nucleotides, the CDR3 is TGTGCCAGCAGCTTGGGGGTTTCCCGTTATGGCTACACCTTC.

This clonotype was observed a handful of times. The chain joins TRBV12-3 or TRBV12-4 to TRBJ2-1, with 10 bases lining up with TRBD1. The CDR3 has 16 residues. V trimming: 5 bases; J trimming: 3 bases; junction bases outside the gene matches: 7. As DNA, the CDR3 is TGTGCCAGCAGTCCGGGACAGGGGCCCCACTACAATGAGCAGTTCTTC. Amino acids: CASSPGQGPHYNEQFF.

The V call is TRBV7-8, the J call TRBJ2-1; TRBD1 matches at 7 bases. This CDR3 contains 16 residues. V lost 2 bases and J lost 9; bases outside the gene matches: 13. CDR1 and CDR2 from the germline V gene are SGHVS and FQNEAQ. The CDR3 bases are TGTGCCAGCAGCTTACTAGGCTCGGGACAGCGCGTTGAGCAGTTCTTC. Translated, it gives CASSLLGSGQRVEQFF.

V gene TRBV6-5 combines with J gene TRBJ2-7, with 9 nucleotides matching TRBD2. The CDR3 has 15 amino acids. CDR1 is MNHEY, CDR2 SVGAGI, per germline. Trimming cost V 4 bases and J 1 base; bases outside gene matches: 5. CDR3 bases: TGTGCCAGCAGTTCACGACTAGCGGTGTCCTACGAGCAGTACTTC. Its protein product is CASSSRLAVSYEQYF.

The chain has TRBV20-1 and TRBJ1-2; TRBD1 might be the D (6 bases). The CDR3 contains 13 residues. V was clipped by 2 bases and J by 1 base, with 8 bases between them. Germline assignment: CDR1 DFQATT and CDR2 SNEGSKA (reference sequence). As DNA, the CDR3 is TGCAGTGCTAGAACAGGGCTTAACTATGGCTACACCTTC. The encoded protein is CSARTGLNYGYTF.

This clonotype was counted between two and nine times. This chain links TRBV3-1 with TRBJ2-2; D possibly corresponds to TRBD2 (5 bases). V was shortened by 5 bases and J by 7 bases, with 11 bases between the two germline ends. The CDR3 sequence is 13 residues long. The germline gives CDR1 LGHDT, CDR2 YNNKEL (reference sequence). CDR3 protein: CASSGLRGGELFF. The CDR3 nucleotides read TGTGCCAGCAGCGGCCTACGGGGCGGGGAGCTGTTTTTT. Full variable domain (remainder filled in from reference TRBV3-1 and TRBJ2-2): DTAVSQTPKYLVTQMGNDKSIKCEQNLGHDTMYWYKQDSKKFLKIMFSYNNKELIINETVPNRFSPKSPDKAHLNLHINSLELGDSAVYFCASSGLRGGELFFGEGSRLTVL.

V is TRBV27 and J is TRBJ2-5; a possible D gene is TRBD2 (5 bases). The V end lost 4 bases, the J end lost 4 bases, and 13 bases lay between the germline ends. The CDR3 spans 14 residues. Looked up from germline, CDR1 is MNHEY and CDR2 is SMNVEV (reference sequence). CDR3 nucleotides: TGTGCCAGCAGTTCCTGGGAGAAAAGAGAGACCCAGTACTTC. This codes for CASSSWEKRETQYF.

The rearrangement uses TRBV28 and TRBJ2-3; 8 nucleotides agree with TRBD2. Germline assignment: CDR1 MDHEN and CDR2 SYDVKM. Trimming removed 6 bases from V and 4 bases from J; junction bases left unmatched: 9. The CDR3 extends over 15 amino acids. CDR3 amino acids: CASSKSGSSSDTQYF. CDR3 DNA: TGTGCCAGCAGCAAGAGCGGGAGCAGCTCAGATACGCAGTATTTT.

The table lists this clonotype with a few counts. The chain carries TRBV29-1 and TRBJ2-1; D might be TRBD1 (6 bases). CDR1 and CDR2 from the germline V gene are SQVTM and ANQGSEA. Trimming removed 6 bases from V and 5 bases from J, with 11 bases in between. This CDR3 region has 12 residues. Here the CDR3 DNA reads TGCAGCGTCCTGACAGGTCACAATGAGCAGTTCTTC. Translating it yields CSVLTGHNEQFF.

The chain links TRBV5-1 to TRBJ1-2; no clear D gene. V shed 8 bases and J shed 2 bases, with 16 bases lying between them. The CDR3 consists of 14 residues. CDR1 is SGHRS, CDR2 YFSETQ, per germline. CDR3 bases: TGCGCCAGTTCAAACAGCTGGCAAAACTATGGCTACACCTTC. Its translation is CASSNSWQNYGYTF.

The CDR3 sequence is CASSDVRDRGSYEQYF. CDR3 nucleotides: TGCGCCAGCAGCGACGTTAGGGACAGGGGATCCTACGAGCAGTACTTC. The V and J genes are TRBV4-1 and TRBJ2-7; 10 bases map to TRBD1. Trimming cost V 5 bases and J 1 base; bases outside gene matches: 8. This CDR3 spans 16 amino acids. CDR1 is MGHRA and CDR2 is YSYEKL in the germline V gene.

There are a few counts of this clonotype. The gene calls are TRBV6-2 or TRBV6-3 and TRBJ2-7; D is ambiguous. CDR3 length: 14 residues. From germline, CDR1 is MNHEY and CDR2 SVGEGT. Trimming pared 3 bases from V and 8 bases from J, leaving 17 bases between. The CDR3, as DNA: TGTGCCAGCAGTTATTTTGCTGAATCGGTGAAGCAGTACTTC. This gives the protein CASSYFAESVKQYF.

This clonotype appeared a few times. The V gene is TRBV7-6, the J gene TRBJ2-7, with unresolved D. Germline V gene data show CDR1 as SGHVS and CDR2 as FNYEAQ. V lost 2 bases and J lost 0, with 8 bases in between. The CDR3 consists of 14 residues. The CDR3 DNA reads TGTGCCAGCAGCTTAAGGTCCCTCTCCTACGAGCAGTACTTC. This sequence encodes CASSLRSLSYEQYF.

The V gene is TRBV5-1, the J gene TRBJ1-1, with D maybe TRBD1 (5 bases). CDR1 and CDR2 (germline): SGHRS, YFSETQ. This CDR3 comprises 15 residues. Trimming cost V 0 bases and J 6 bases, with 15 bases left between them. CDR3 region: CASSLGGGSVAEAFF. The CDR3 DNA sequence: TGCGCCAGCAGCTTGGGTGGGGGGTCGGTGGCTGAAGCTTTCTTT.

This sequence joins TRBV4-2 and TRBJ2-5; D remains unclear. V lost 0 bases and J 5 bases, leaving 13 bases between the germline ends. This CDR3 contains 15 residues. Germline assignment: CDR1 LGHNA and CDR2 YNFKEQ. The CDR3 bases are TGTGCCAGCAGCCAAGAAGAGAGGACCGCGGAGACCCAGTACTTC. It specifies CASSQEERTAETQYF.

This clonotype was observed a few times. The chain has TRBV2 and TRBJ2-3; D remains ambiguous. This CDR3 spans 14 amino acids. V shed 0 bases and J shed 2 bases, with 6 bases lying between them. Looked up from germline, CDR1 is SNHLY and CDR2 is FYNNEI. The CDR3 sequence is CASSEAWATDTQYF. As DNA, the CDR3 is TGTGCCAGCAGTGAAGCTTGGGCCACAGATACGCAGTATTTT.